Below are 26 T cell receptor beta chains sequenced from a single sample in a study of T cell clonality in common variable immunodeficiency. Profiling relied on immunoSEQ multiplex PCR, and the TCRdb table lists in-frame clones only, not all of them. The sample has more than 65,000 clones, none seen only once. The sequencing sample was made of peripheral blood mononuclear cells. All receptors derive from a person aged 18-70 years in good health.

In this sample, this clone turned up many times. Sequencing ends 3 residues short of the CDR3 end; the germline J gene provides the rest. The gene calls are TRBV11-2 and TRBJ2-7; D not certain. The germline V and J ends were trimmed by 3 bases and 6 bases, with 9 bases remaining between them. The CDR3 runs to 12 residues. The V gene's germline CDR1 is SGHAT and CDR2 FQNNGV. The part of the CDR3 DNA that was read is TGTGCCAGCAGCTTTAGCTCATCCGAG. Protein product: CASSFSSSE. The full CDR3 protein is CASSFSSSEQYF. Supplemented by reference TRBV11-2 and TRBJ2-7, the full variable domain reads EAGVAQSPRYKIIEKRQSVAFWCNPISGHATLYWYQQILGQGPKLLIQFQNNGVVDDSQLPKDRFSAERLKGVDSTLKIQPAKLEDSAVYLCASSFSSSEQYFGPGTRLTVT.

At least ten counts were recorded for this clone. The DNA ends 3 residues before the CDR3 does, and the rest of the CDR3 is filled in from the germline J gene. The chain carries TRBV5-4 and TRBJ2-3; 12 nucleotides agree with TRBD2. The V and J ends lost 4 bases and 6 bases, in that order; junction bases with no gene match: 6. There are 15 residues in the CDR3. Germline V gene data show CDR1 as SGHNT and CDR2 as YYREEE (reference sequence). CDR3 bases read: TGTGCCAGCAGCACGACTAGCGGGAGAAGGGATACG. This encodes CASSTTSGRRDT. The CDR3, in full, reads CASSTTSGRRDTQYF.

The table lists this clone with many counts. The observed sequence ends 3 residues before the CDR3 terminus, with the missing tail filled in from the germline J gene. The rearrangement uses TRBV29-1 and TRBJ2-5; D unresolved. This CDR3 has 12 residues. Per germline, CDR1 SQVTM and CDR2 ANQGSEA. Trimming took off 5 bases at V and 1 base at J, with 8 bases between the two ends. The sequenced part of the CDR3 DNA is TGCAGCGTTATAGCAGTCCAAGAGACC. Translating gives CSVIAVQET. The CDR3 in full is CSVIAVQETQYF.

There are many counts of this clone. The DNA ends 3 residues before the CDR3 does, and the rest of the CDR3 is filled in from the germline J gene. This chain connects TRBV5-1 to TRBJ2-3; TRBD2 aligns across 13 bases. Losses at the gene ends were 0 bases for V and 2 bases for J; bases not matched to a gene: 3. Germline values: CDR1 SGHRS, CDR2 YFSETQ. The CDR3 runs 17 residues. CDR3 DNA (partial): TGCGCCAGCAGCTTGGAGACTAGCGGGAGGTTCACAGATACG. It codes for CASSLETSGRFTDT. The CDR3, in full, reads CASSLETSGRFTDTQYF.

Ten or more counts support this clone. The observed sequence ends 3 residues before the CDR3 terminus, with the missing tail filled in from the germline J gene. The chain links TRBV20-1 to TRBJ2-3; 10 positions agree with TRBD1. There are 13 residues in the CDR3. Germline CDR1 and CDR2: DFQATT and SNEGSKA (reference sequence). J gave up 2 bases and V 5 bases, and 1 base lay outside the gene matches. The DNA read from the CDR3 is TGCAGTGCTGGGACAGGGGCCACAGATACG. Residues: CSAGTGATDT. The whole CDR3 reads CSAGTGATDTQYF.

This clone has a count of ten or more. The read ends 3 residues shy of where the CDR3 ends; the end is completed using the germline J gene. The gene calls are TRBV29-1 and TRBJ2-7; 7 nucleotides align to TRBD1. The CDR3 length is 14 residues. Unmatched junction bases numbered 11, after V lost 6 bases and J lost 3 bases. Per germline, CDR1 SQVTM and CDR2 ANQGSEA. Incomplete CDR3 DNA: TGCAGCGTCCCTCTTTGGACAGGCCTCTACGAG. Its protein product is CSVPLWTGLYE. The whole CDR3 reads CSVPLWTGLYEQYF.

This clone was counted at least ten times. The CDR3 DNA, read in part, is TGTGCCAGCAGCCGACTAGCGTTGGGCACCGGGGAG. It encodes CASSRLALGTGE. The entire CDR3 sequence reads CASSRLALGTGELFF. V is TRBV6-2 or TRBV6-3 and J is TRBJ2-2; 8 positions agree with TRBD2. The missing CDR3 end, 3 residues past where the read stops, is filled in from the germline J gene. The germline CDR1 and CDR2 sequences are MNHEY and SVGEGT. The length of the CDR3 is 15 residues. V gave up 6 bases and J gave up 4 bases; unmatched junction bases: 7.

This clone was observed at least ten times. The read stops 3 residues short of the end of the CDR3; the missing end is completed from the germline J gene. The V and J genes are TRBV18 and TRBJ2-7; 10 bases are a match to TRBD1. V was clipped by 3 bases and J by 1 base; unmatched bases: 3. The CDR3 totals 15 residues. CDR1 is KGHSH, CDR2 LQKENI, per germline. Incomplete CDR3 DNA: TGTGCCAGCTCACCGAGACAGGGGGCATCCTACGAG. This sequence encodes CASSPRQGASYE. In full, the CDR3 reads CASSPRQGASYEQYF.

This clone was recorded at least ten times. The sequence runs out 3 residues before the end of the CDR3; the remainder is reconstructed from the germline J gene. V gene TRBV7-2 combines with J gene TRBJ2-5, with a possible D match to TRBD1 (7 bases). The CDR3 is made up of 15 amino acids. V was clipped by 1 base and J by 7 bases, with 16 bases between them. Germline assignment: CDR1 SGHTA and CDR2 FQGNSA. The CDR3 bases that were read are TGTGCCAGCAGCTTAGGGCAGGGGGGAAGAGGGACC. Translating it yields CASSLGQGGRGT. The complete CDR3 reads CASSLGQGGRGTQYF.

This clone has at least ten counts. Coverage ceases 3 residues before the CDR3 finishes, and the germline J gene fills in the end. The genes are TRBV7-2 and TRBJ2-2; possibly TRBD1 for D (5 bases). V dropped 4 bases and J dropped 4 bases, with 10 bases sitting between them. The CDR3 is 14 residues long. The germline V gene encodes CDR1 SGHTA and CDR2 FQGNSA. The DNA read from the CDR3 is TGTGCCAGCAGCTCCCAAGGGGCCACCGGGGAG. It translates to CASSSQGATGE. The complete CDR3 sequence is CASSSQGATGELFF.

This clone was counted at least ten times. Read data end 3 residues before the CDR3 end; the end is taken from the germline J gene. The chain employs TRBV14 and TRBJ2-7; D gene ambiguous. The CDR3 has 12 amino acids. Germline V gene sequence: CDR1 SGHDN, CDR2 FVKESK. V dropped 4 bases and J dropped 3 bases, with 7 bases sitting between them. CDR3 protein: CASSRGYYEQYF. CDR3 bases read: TGTGCCAGCAGCCGCGGTTACTACGAG.

This clone showed up many times. The read gets to within 3 residues of the CDR3 end, and the germline J gene fills in the rest. This chain uses TRBV4-1 with TRBJ1-3; no clear D gene. The germline CDR1 and CDR2 sequences are MGHRA and YSYEKL. V was cut by 1 base and J by 3 bases, with 13 bases left in between. CDR3 size: 16 residues. CDR3 DNA (partial): TGCGCCAGCAGCCAAGGACCGTCGGGTCGTGGAAACACC. Its protein product is CASSQGPSGRGNT. The whole CDR3 sequence is CASSQGPSGRGNTIYF.

As for this clone: The CDR3 is cut off 3 residues early in the read; its end comes from the germline J gene. The V call is TRBV2, the J call TRBJ1-4; perhaps TRBD1 as D (5 bases). The V end lost 4 bases, the J end lost 1 base, and 10 bases lay between the germline ends. The CDR3 covers 15 residues. Germline loops: CDR1 SNHLY, CDR2 FYNNEI. This CDR3 is CASSAGLGTNEKLFF. CDR3 bases read: TGTGCCAGCAGTGCGGGACTGGGAACTAATGAAAAA. The variable domain in full, completed from reference TRBV2 and TRBJ1-4, reads EPEVTQTPSHQVTQMGQEVILRCVPISNHLYFYWYRQILGQKVEFLVSFYNNEISEKSEIFDDQFSVERPDGSNFTLKIRSTKLEDSAMYFCASSAGLGTNEKLFFGSGTQLSVL.

This clone was seen ten or more times. The CDR3 end falls 3 residues outside the read, so it is completed with the germline J gene. The chain carries TRBV4-1 and TRBJ1-1; a possible D gene is TRBD1 (5 bases). The CDR3 contains 12 residues. CDR1 and CDR2 from the germline V gene are MGHRA and YSYEKL. Trimming took 5 bases from V and 3 from J, leaving 7 bases between them. CDR3 region: CASSGGYTEAFF. CDR3 DNA (partial): TGCGCCAGCAGCGGGGGGTACACTGAA.

There are many counts of this clone. The read terminates 3 residues ahead of where the CDR3 ends, so the germline J gene completes it. The V gene is TRBV7-2, the J gene TRBJ1-2; TRBD1 agrees at 8 bases. Germline V gives CDR1 SGHTA, CDR2 FQGNSA. The CDR3 extends over 15 amino acids. V lost 5 bases, J lost 4 bases, and 9 bases stayed unmatched. The CDR3 reads CASSPTGVGGYGYTF. The part of the CDR3 DNA that was read is TGTGCCAGCAGCCCGACAGGGGTGGGGGGCTATGGC.

This clone was observed a few times. The covered CDR3 bases are TGTGCCAGCAGCCCTATAGCGGCTAGCACAGATACG. It specifies CASSPIAASTDT. The whole CDR3 protein reads CASSPIAASTDTQYF. V and J are TRBV7-9 and TRBJ2-3; D might be TRBD2 (6 bases). The read comes to an end 3 residues before the CDR3 does, leaving the germline J gene to fill in the end. V was shortened by 5 bases and J by 0 bases, with 12 bases between the two germline ends. The V gene's germline CDR1 is SEHNR and CDR2 FQNEAQ (reference sequence). CDR3 length equals 15 residues.

This clone was detected many times. The read ends 3 residues before the CDR3 terminus; that terminus is restored from the germline J gene. J is TRBJ2-3 and V is TRBV5-1; the match to TRBD1 covers 9 bases. CDR1 is SGHRS, CDR2 YFSETQ, per germline. The CDR3 covers 17 residues. V gave up 4 bases and J gave up 2 bases; unmatched junction bases: 11. CDR3 bases read: TGCGCCAGCAGCCCCTGGCCGGGACAGGGAAACACAGATACG. This gives the protein CASSPWPGQGNTDT. The full CDR3 sequence reads CASSPWPGQGNTDTQYF.

To note about this clone: The read finishes 3 residues shy of the CDR3 end, and the germline J gene is used to complete it. The chain combines TRBV11-3 with TRBJ2-5; the D gene is possibly TRBD1 (6 bases). The CDR3 is 15 amino acids. V lost 4 bases and J 5 bases, leaving 17 bases between the germline ends. Germline CDR1 reads SGHNT; CDR2 reads YENEEA. CDR3 loop: CASSSDSAGQETQYF. Partial CDR3 DNA: TGTGCCAGCAGCTCGGACAGTGCGGGCCAGGAGACC.

This clone was seen ten or more times. The read falls 3 residues short of the CDR3 end, and the missing part is taken from the germline J gene. The chain joins TRBV5-1 to TRBJ1-2, with TRBD1 as a possible D gene (5 bases). V lost 0 bases to trimming and J lost 4 bases, with 10 bases between them. This CDR3 contains 14 residues. CDR1 SGHRS and CDR2 YFSETQ come from the germline V gene. This CDR3 reads CASSLDGGAYGYTF. Partial CDR3 DNA: TGCGCCAGCAGCTTGGACGGGGGTGCCTATGGC. Using reference TRBV5-1 and TRBJ1-2 for the parts outside the CDR3, the full variable domain is KAGVTQTPRYLIKTRGQQVTLSCSPISGHRSVSWYQQTPGQGLQFLFEYFSETQRNKGNFPGRFSGRQFSNSRSEMNVSTLELGDSALYLCASSLDGGAYGYTFGSGTRLTVV.

This clone has a count of ten or more. The missing CDR3 end, 3 residues past where the read stops, is filled in from the germline J gene. The gene calls are TRBV20-1 and TRBJ2-7, with 7 bases fitting TRBD1. The germline gives CDR1 DFQATT, CDR2 SNEGSKA (reference sequence). The CDR3 consists of 14 residues. The V segment lost 3 bases and the J segment 2 bases; nucleotides outside the gene matches: 7. The part of the CDR3 DNA that was read is TGCAGTGCTAGGGAGGACAGGCCGGCCTACGAG. This gives the protein CSAREDRPAYE. The whole CDR3 sequence is CSAREDRPAYEQYF.

This clone occurred many times. The CDR3 is cut off 3 residues early in the read; its end comes from the germline J gene. The V call is TRBV7-3, the J call TRBJ2-7, with 7 bases matching TRBD1. The junction had 13 bases not matched to a gene; V was cut back by 5 bases and J by 0 bases. CDR1 and CDR2 (germline): SGHTA, FQGTGA. This CDR3 is built from 17 residues. CDR3 DNA, as far as it was read: TGTGCCAGCAGCAACGGGACAGCGATATATCGCTCCTACGAG. It yields the protein CASSNGTAIYRSYE. In full, the CDR3 is CASSNGTAIYRSYEQYF.

This clone was seen ten or more times. The CDR3 end falls 3 residues outside the read, so it is completed with the germline J gene. This chain links TRBV6-2 or TRBV6-3 with TRBJ2-7; 8 bases map to TRBD1. The CDR3 has 13 residues. Per germline, CDR1 MNHEY and CDR2 SVGEGT. With V trimmed by 5 bases and J by 4 bases, 4 bases remained unmatched. Partial CDR3 DNA: TGTGCCAGCAGTACGACAGGGGTTTACGAG. This encodes CASSTTGVYE. The whole CDR3 region reads CASSTTGVYEQYF.

At least ten counts were recorded for this clone. The read gets to within 3 residues of the CDR3 end, and the germline J gene fills in the rest. The chain links TRBV11-3 to TRBJ2-7, with unresolved D. The V gene lost 5 bases and the J gene lost 3 bases, with 8 bases spanning the gap. Germline V gives CDR1 SGHNT, CDR2 YENEEA. This CDR3 is built from 12 residues. CDR3 loop: CASSQGHYEQYF. CDR3 DNA (partial): TGTGCCAGCAGCCAAGGGCACTACGAG.

This clone was recorded at least ten times. The CDR3 extends 3 residues past the end of the read, so its final part is completed from the germline J gene. This chain uses TRBV18 with TRBJ2-7; TRBD1 agrees at 7 bases. The CDR3 length is 15 residues. Germline-derived CDR1 and CDR2 are KGHSH and LQKENI. Unmatched junction bases numbered 8, after V lost 1 base and J lost 5 bases. CDR3 sequence: CASSPQTGTENEQYF. The CDR3 DNA, read in part, is TGTGCCAGCTCACCACAAACCGGGACAGAGAACGAG.

This clone was seen ten or more times. CDR3 loop: CASSTSAGGQPQHF. Incomplete CDR3 DNA: TGTGCCAGTAGTACGTCGGCAGGTGGGCAGCCC. The genes are TRBV19 and TRBJ1-5; D gene ambiguous. With the read ending 3 residues before the CDR3 end, the germline J gene is used to fill in that end. The CDR3 contains 14 residues. Germline loops: CDR1 LNHDA, CDR2 SQIVND (reference sequence). Trimming removed 4 bases from V and 7 bases from J, with 14 bases in between.

This clone was seen at least ten times. The CDR3 is cut off 3 residues early in the read; its end comes from the germline J gene. The V call is TRBV20-1, the J call TRBJ2-3; 10 bases line up with TRBD1. V shed 5 bases and J 6 bases; nucleotides not matched to a gene: 5. The CDR3 has 13 amino acids. Germline values: CDR1 DFQATT, CDR2 SNEGSKA (reference sequence). CDR3 bases read: TGCAGTGCTGGGGGACAGGGGATCGATACG. Its protein product is CSAGGQGIDT. In full, the CDR3 is CSAGGQGIDTQYF.